Listed below are T cell receptor beta chains from one sample, sequenced in a study of spatial heterogeneity in lung cancer. TCRdb re-derived calls from the 5' RACE reads in MiXCR, one entry per CDR3 protein. The repertoire has approximately 44,000 distinct CDR3 sequences, about an eighth of them found once; the top ten carry around 56%. The sequencing used PBMCs, collected at surgery. The receptor source for this set is a male donor with early-stage non-small cell lung cancer. Each CDR3 is given with its conserved first and last residue. The order of the fields is J gene, V gene, CDR3 length, clone size, D gene, CDR3 protein. D genes are given only for firm matches. Some rows have no size entry. The others give once, few or many, or a class for an expanded clone.

TRBJ2-7 TRBV20-1 12 - - CSAPDRTYEQYF
TRBJ1-6 TRBV11-2 15 - - CASSLGRAGNSPLHF
TRBJ1-6 TRBV10-1 14 - - CASSRGFENSPLHF
TRBJ2-2 TRBV25-1 17 - TRBD2 CASSLGLAGGPGGELFF
TRBJ2-4 TRBV4-3 17 - - CASSQDFPVDGGNIQYF
TRBJ2-1 TRBV7-9 14 medium-sized TRBD1 CASSPRTGGYEQFF
TRBJ1-1 TRBV6-6 11 - - CASSYGSQAFF
TRBJ2-1 TRBV13 14 - TRBD2 CASIRAGGPNEQFF
TRBJ2-7 TRBV28 18 many TRBD2 CASYSIGLAGLGGDEQYF
TRBJ2-7 TRBV7-9 14 - - CASSLAGGSYEQYF
TRBJ2-7 TRBV24-1 12 many - CATIAGDYEQYF
TRBJ2-7 TRBV6-2/TRBV6-3 13 medium-sized TRBD1 CAGRTGLIGEQYF
TRBJ2-1 TRBV7-2 14 - - CASTDREGSNEQFF
TRBJ2-2 TRBV20-1 14 - - CSARDRGNTGELFF
TRBJ2-2 TRBV10-3 15 many - CAISESPAGAGELFF
TRBJ1-6 TRBV12-3/TRBV12-4 15 - - CASSLIGDYNSPLHF
TRBJ2-2 TRBV6-1 13 - - CASSILNTGELFF
TRBJ2-1 TRBV5-1 15 few - CASSLEASPSNEQFF
TRBJ2-7 TRBV6-5 15 few TRBD1 CASTPTGRSSYEQYF
TRBJ2-1 TRBV7-9 14 few - CASSLAGTYNEQFF
TRBJ2-7 TRBV6-6 13 many - CASSYGQGVEQYF
TRBJ2-7 TRBV20-1 13 few - CSADSRTLGEQYF
TRBJ1-6 TRBV25-1 15 - - CASSEELGIGVPLHF
TRBJ2-5 TRBV3-1 12 - - CASSQVPGAQYF
TRBJ1-1 TRBV14 12 - - CASSQLTSEAFF
TRBJ2-5 TRBV27 15 few - CASSLWGGGGETQYF
TRBJ2-5 TRBV5-1 19 - TRBD1 CASSLETLTGQGLPETQYF
TRBJ1-5 TRBV7-2 15 few TRBD1 CASSYSGQGGQPQHF
TRBJ2-5 TRBV30 14 - - CAWSKRRTQETQYF
TRBJ2-7 TRBV10-3 14 many - CAIRRTVWPYEQYF
TRBJ1-2 TRBV28 14 few TRBD1 CASSLAGGDYGYTF
TRBJ2-5 TRBV25-1 13 many - CASSVTPVETQYF
TRBJ1-1 TRBV7-2 13 - TRBD1 CASSLGQGYEAFF
TRBJ1-2 TRBV13 14 many TRBD1 CASSLGTGNYGYTF
TRBJ2-7 TRBV28 15 few - CASGSASDLTYEQYF
TRBJ2-1 TRBV7-8 11 - - CASSKNNEQFF
TRBJ2-2 TRBV7-2 15 - TRBD2 CASSLTAGNTGELFF
TRBJ2-2 TRBV28 15 few TRBD1 CASNRDRGITGELFF
TRBJ1-3 TRBV4-1 13 few - CASSQDYGNTIYF
TRBJ2-5 TRBV7-2 16 - TRBD2 CASSLARLAGQETQYF
TRBJ1-6 TRBV28 15 - TRBD1 CASSSQDRDNSPLHF
TRBJ1-5 TRBV7-9 13 few - CASSPERDQPQHF
TRBJ1-1 TRBV7-9 14 few - CASSLQAGETEAFF
TRBJ2-7 TRBV4-2 14 many - CASSSYRDNYEQYF
TRBJ2-7 TRBV18 13 few TRBD1 CASSPQGVYEQYF
TRBJ2-1 TRBV7-8 16 - - CASTSRWTERHNEQFF
TRBJ2-1 TRBV7-2 18 - TRBD2 CASSTGTSGRPSYNEQFF
TRBJ2-3 TRBV7-3 18 - TRBD1 CASSKQGIAMSSTDTQYF
TRBJ1-6 TRBV9 14 - TRBD1 CASSAGQGGLPLHF
TRBJ2-7 TRBV20-1 12 few - CSALDSPYEQYF
TRBJ1-3 TRBV18 16 - - CASSPPNRDNGNTIYF
TRBJ1-1 TRBV12-3/TRBV12-4 12 few - CASSFSRPKAFF
TRBJ1-5 TRBV7-9 12 few - CASSFGGGPQHF
TRBJ1-3 TRBV7-2 15 - - CASSSVRLSGNTIYF
TRBJ2-7 TRBV11-2 16 - - CASSSARGTRGGKQYF
TRBJ1-2 TRBV6-2/TRBV6-3 12 - TRBD1 CASTNPGQSYTF
TRBJ1-4 TRBV18 13 - - CASSGSGREKLFF
TRBJ2-1 TRBV2 16 few - CASSGGWLTSYNEQFF
TRBJ1-2 TRBV7-8 12 many - CASSPQGYGYTF